This T cell receptor beta chain is from a study of shared clonotypes between healthy human individuals. Turning to the study itself: Each donor contributed plates that comprised three CD4 naive, three CD4 memory, two CD8 naive and one CD8 memory. Study results and limitations: Clonotype sharing among donors was expected to depend on sequencing depth.

From germline, CDR1 is KGHSH and CDR2 LQKENI. The CDR3 runs to 14 residues. The V gene lost 3 bases and the J gene lost 7 bases, with 16 bases spanning the gap. Details on this clone: Antigen specificity is unknown.

Positive CCR7 selection of CD45RO-negative cells yielded the naive CD8 cells, and terminally differentiated effector memory CD45RA+ cells were excluded. Produced via immunoSEQ multiplex PCR; TCRdb's table is partial and in-frame only. The sample has approximately 2,000,000 clones; around 93% are singletons. The specimen sequenced was naive CD8+ T cells from PBMCs. This clonotype was obtained from a man aged 18 to 35 in good health. Some clones in this sample may be carry-over from other donors' samples. This rearrangement joins TRBV18 to TRBJ2-7; weak D call: TRBD2 (6 bases). The CDR3 DNA sequence: TGTGCCAGCTCACCCGTGGGACTCCTCCTGGAGCAGTACTTC. Amino acid sequence: CASSPVGLLLEQYF.